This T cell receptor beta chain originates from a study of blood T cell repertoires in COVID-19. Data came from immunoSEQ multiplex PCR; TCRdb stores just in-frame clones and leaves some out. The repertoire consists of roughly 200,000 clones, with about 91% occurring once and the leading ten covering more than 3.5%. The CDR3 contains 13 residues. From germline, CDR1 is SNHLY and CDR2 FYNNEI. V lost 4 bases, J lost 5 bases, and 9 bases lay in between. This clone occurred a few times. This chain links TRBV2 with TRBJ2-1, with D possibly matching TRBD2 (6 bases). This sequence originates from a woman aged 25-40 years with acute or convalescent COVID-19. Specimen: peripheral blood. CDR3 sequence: CASSAGANNEQFF. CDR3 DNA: TGTGCCAGCAGTGCGGGAGCCAACAATGAGCAGTTCTTC.